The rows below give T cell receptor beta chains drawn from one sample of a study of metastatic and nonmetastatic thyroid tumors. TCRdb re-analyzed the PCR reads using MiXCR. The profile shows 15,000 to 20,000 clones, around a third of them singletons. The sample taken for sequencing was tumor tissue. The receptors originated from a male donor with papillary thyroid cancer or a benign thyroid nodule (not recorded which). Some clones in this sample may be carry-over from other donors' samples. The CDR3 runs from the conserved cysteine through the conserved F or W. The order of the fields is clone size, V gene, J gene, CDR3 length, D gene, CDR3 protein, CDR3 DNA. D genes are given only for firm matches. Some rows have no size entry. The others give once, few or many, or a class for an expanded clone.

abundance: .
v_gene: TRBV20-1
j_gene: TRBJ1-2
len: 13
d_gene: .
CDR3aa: CSARGEQISGYTF
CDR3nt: TGCAGTGCTAGGGGGGAACAAATATCTGGCTACACCTTC

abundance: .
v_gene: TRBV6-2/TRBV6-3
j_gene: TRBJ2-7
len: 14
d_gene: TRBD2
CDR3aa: CASSSPGLGYEQYF
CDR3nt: TGTGCCAGCAGCTCCCCGGGACTAGGGTACGAGCAGTACTTC

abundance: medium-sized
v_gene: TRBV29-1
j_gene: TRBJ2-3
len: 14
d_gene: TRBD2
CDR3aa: CSVGQREVADTQYF
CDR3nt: TGCAGCGTTGGGCAGCGGGAGGTGGCGGATACGCAGTATTTT

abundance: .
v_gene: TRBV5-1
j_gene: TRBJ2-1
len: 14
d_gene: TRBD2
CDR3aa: CASSLAGDGNEQFF
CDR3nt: TGCGCCAGCAGCTTAGCGGGAGATGGGAATGAGCAGTTCTTC

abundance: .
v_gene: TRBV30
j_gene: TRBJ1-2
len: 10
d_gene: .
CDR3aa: CAWKDYGYTF
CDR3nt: TGTGCCTGGAAGGATTATGGCTACACCTTC

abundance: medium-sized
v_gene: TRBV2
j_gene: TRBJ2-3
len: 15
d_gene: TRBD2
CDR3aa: CASSWTSGGTDTQYF
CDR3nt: TGTGCCAGCAGTTGGACTAGCGGGGGGACAGATACGCAGTATTTT

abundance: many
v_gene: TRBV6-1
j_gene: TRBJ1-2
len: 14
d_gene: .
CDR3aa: CASSEAPGSHGYTF
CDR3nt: TGTGCCAGCAGTGAAGCGCCAGGGAGTCATGGCTACACCTTC

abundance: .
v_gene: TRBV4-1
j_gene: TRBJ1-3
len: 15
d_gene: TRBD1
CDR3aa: CASSLDRGAGNTIYF
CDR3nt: TGCGCCAGCAGCCTCGACAGGGGTGCTGGAAACACCATATATTTT

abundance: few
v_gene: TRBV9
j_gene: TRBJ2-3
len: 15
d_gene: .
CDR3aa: CASSVAGGDTDTQYF
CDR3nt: TGTGCCAGCAGCGTAGCGGGTGGGGACACAGATACGCAGTATTTT

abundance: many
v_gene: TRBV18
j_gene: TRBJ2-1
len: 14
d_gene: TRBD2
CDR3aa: CASSPQRGYNEQFF
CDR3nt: TGTGCCAGCTCACCACAGCGGGGGTACAATGAGCAGTTCTTC

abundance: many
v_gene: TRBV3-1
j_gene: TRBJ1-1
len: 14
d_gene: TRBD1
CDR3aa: CASSRGQENTEAFF
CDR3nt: TGTGCCAGCAGCCGCGGACAGGAGAACACTGAAGCTTTCTTT

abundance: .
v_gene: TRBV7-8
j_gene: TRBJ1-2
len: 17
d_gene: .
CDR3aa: CASSFLLFLGQGYGYPF
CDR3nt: TGTGCGAGCAGCTTCCTACTGTTTTTGGGGCAGGGGTATGGCTACCCCTTC

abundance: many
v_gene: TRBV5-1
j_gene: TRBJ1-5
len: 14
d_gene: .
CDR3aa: CASSLAGPNQPQHF
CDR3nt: TGCGCCAGCAGCTTGGCAGGTCCCAATCAGCCCCAGCATTTT

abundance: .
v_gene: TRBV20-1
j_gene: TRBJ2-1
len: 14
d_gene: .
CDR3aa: CSARTAQEVDEQFF
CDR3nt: TGCAGTGCTAGGACAGCCCAGGAGGTCGATGAGCAGTTCTTC

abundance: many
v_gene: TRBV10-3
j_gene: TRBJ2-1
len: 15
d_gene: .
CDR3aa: CASHRGGSSYNEQFF
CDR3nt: TGTGCCAGTCACAGGGGAGGGAGCTCCTACAATGAGCAGTTCTTC

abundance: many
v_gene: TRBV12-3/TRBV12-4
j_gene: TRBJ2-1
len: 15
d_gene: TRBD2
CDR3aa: CASSHRGGTVNEQFF
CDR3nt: TGTGCCAGCAGTCATCGGGGGGGCACGGTAAATGAGCAGTTCTTC

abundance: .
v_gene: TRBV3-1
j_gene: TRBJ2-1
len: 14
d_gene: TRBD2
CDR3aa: CASRGLAGTNEQFF
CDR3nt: TGTGCCAGCAGGGGACTAGCTGGGACCAATGAGCAGTTCTTC

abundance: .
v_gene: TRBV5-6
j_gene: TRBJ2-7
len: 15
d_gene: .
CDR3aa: CASSFRWVSPYEQYF
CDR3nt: TGTGCCAGCAGCTTTCGCTGGGTCAGCCCCTACGAGCAGTACTTC

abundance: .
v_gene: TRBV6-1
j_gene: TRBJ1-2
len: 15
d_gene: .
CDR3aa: CASTWADSTDYGYTF
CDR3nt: TGTGCCAGCACATGGGCAGACTCCACCGACTATGGCTACACCTTC

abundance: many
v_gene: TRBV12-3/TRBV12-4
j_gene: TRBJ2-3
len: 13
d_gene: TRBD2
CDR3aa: CASSSGNQDTQYF
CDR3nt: TGTGCCAGCAGTAGCGGGAATCAAGATACGCAGTATTTT

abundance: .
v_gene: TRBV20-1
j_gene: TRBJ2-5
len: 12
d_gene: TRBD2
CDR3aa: CRAVAGGETQYF
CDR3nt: TGCAGGGCCGTGGCGGGGGGGGAGACCCAGTACTTC

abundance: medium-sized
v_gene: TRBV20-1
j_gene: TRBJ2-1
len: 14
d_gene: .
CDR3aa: CSARDKTAYNEQFF
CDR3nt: TGCAGTGCTAGAGACAAGACAGCGTACAATGAGCAGTTCTTC